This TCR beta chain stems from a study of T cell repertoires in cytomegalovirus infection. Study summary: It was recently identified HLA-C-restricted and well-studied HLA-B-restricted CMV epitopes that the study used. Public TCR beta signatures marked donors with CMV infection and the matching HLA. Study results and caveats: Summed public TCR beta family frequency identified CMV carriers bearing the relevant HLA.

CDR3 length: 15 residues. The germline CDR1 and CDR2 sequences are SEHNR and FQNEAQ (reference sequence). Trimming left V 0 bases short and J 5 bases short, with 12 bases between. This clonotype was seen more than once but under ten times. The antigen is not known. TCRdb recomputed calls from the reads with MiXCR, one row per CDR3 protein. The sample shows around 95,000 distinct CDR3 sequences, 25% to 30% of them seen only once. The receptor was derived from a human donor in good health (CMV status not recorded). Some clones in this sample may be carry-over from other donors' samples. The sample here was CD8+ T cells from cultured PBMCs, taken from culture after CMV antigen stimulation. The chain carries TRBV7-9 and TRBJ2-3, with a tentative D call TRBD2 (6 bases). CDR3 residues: CASSLASGSGDTQYF. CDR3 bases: TGTGCCAGCAGCTTAGCTAGCGGTAGCGGAGATACGCAGTATTTT.